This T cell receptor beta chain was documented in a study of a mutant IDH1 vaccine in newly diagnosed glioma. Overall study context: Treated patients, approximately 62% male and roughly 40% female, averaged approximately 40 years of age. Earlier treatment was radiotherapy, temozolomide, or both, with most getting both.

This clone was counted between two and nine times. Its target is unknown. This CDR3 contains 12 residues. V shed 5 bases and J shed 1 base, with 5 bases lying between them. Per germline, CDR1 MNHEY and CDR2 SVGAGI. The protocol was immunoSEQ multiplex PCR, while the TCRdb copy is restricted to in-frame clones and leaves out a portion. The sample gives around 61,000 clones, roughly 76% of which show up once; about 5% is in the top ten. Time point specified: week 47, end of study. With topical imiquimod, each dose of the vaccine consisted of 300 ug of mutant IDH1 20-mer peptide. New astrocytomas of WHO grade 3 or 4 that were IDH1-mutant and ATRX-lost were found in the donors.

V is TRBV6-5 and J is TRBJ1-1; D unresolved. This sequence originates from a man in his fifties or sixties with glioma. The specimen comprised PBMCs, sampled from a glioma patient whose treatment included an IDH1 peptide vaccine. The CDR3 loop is CASSPGNTEAFF. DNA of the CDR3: TGTGCCAGCAGTCCGGGGAACACTGAAGCTTTCTTT.